This TCR beta chain was recovered during a study of cytomegalovirus exposure and HLA in healthy donors. Overall study context: Within the Caucasian-associated ancestry cluster were around 81% of the 350 to 400 genotyped donors. Regarding the study as a whole: Earlier results showed most TCR beta V segments being productive about 87% or about 30% of the time.

Germline CDR1 reads SGHTA; CDR2 reads FQGNSA. CDR3 length: 17 amino acids. The germline V and J ends were trimmed by 2 bases and 5 bases, with 19 bases remaining between them. Use of 60 Vbeta and 13 Jbeta primers characterized the PCR. Profiled with immunoSEQ multiplex PCR; TCRdb holds only in-frame clones, not every one. Reported are some 150,000 clones; the ten largest clones contain 2% to 2.5%. Comment on this clone: Its antigen is unidentified.

This TCR derives from a woman in her late teens or twenties in good health and CMV-seronegative. The sample consisted of PBMCs. This chain connects TRBV7-2 to TRBJ1-5; D not certain. CDR3 sequence: CASSLLFDHYGDQPQHF. For the CDR3, the DNA is TGTGCCAGCAGCTTACTTTTTGACCACTATGGAGATCAGCCCCAGCATTTT.